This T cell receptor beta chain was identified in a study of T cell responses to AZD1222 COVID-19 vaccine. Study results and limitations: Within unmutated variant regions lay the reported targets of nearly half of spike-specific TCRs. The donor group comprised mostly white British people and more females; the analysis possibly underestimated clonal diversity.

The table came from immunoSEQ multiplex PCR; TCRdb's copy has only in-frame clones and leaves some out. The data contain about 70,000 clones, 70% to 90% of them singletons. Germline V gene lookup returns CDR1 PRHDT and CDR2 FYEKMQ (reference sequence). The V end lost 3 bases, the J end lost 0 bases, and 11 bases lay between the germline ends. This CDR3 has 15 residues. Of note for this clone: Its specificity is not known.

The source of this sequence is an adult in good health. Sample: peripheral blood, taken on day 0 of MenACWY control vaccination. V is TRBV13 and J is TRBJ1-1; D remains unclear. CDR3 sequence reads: CASSFWTGMNTEAFF. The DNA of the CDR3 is TGTGCCAGCAGCTTCTGGACCGGTATGAACACTGAAGCTTTCTTT.